A single sample gave rise to the 12 T cell receptor beta chains below, sequenced in a study of HIV-infected patients and healthy controls. Alpha and beta constant-region primers primed reverse transcription of about 470 ng RNA. Separate chain-specific third strand synthesis with multiplexing indices produced the alpha and beta libraries. TCRdb re-derived calls from the 5' RACE reads in MiXCR, one entry per CDR3 protein. The sample carries under 5,000 distinct CDR3 sequences, about 8% recorded once. Antiretroviral therapy had run roughly three months, about 14 weeks, before follow-up blood collection. All unsorted peripheral T cells were captured because whole blood was used without fractionation. This specimen was blood, taken during antiretroviral therapy. All receptors derive from an adult with HIV infection.

In its sample, this clonotype ranks as medium-sized. The chain is built from TRBV20-1 and TRBJ2-7, with TRBD1 as a possible D gene (7 bases). This CDR3 has 12 residues. Germline CDR1 reads DFQATT; CDR2 reads SNEGSKA (reference sequence). The V gene lost 6 bases and the J gene lost 5 bases, with 14 bases spanning the gap. The CDR3 protein is CSAEEGADEQYF. The CDR3, as DNA: TGCAGTGCGGAGGAGGGGGCTGACGAGCAGTACTTC.

J is TRBJ1-1 and V is TRBV25-1; no clear D gene. This CDR3 is built from 12 residues. Germline loops: CDR1 MGHDK, CDR2 SYGVNS. Trimming stripped 7 bases from V and 3 bases from J, with 9 bases between. CDR3 protein: CASTLGHTEAFF. The CDR3 DNA reads TGTGCCAGCACCCTAGGGCACACTGAAGCTTTCTTT.

The table lists this clonotype with many counts. The rearrangement uses TRBV6-5 and TRBJ1-1, with a weak D call TRBD1 (6 bases). There are 13 residues in the CDR3. CDR1 and CDR2 from the germline V gene are MNHEY and SVGAGI. V lost 7 bases, J lost 5 bases, and 14 bases lay in between. CDR3 loop: CASTNSGETEAFF. CDR3 nucleotides: TGTGCCAGCACCAACTCAGGGGAGACTGAAGCTTTCTTT.

By share, this clonotype counts as medium-sized. The rearrangement links TRBV7-6 to TRBJ1-1, with D unresolved. CDR3 length: 16 amino acids. Trimming pared 5 bases from V and 0 bases from J, leaving 16 bases between. The germline V gene encodes CDR1 SGHVS and CDR2 FNYEAQ. Here the CDR3 DNA reads TGTGCCAGCAGCCCGGGGTTTAGCGGGATGAACACTGAAGCTTTCTTT. Translating gives CASSPGFSGMNTEAFF.

The CDR3, as DNA: TGTGCCAGCAGCATCGGACAGGCCACCTACGAGCAGTACTTC. It encodes CASSIGQATYEQYF. This chain joins TRBV11-1 and TRBJ2-7; TRBD1 matches 7 bases. Trimming at V came to 5 bases and at J to 2 bases, leaving 6 bases not matched to a gene. Germline V gene sequence: CDR1 SGHAT, CDR2 FQDESV (reference sequence). The CDR3 loop spans 14 amino acids.

This clonotype was counted many times. The chain couples TRBV6-2 or TRBV6-3 to TRBJ2-1; 9 bases line up with TRBD1. In germline, CDR1 is MNHEY, CDR2 SVGEGT. The CDR3 consists of 17 residues. The trim removed 0 bases at V and 4 bases at J, leaving 7 bases unmatched. The CDR3 coding sequence is TGTGCCAGCAGTTACTCCGGTACAGGGGGCATTTACAATGAGCAGTTCTTC. The encoded protein is CASSYSGTGGIYNEQFF.

This clonotype is medium-sized within its sample. The V call is TRBV11-2, the J call TRBJ2-4, with D hard to call. Germline CDR1 reads SGHAT; CDR2 reads FQNNGV. The CDR3 is 12 amino acids. Trimming pared 4 bases from V and 13 bases from J, leaving 14 bases between. CDR3 amino acids: CASSSPGSQQYF. CDR3 bases: TGTGCCAGCAGCTCCCCCGGGTCCCAGCAGTACTTC.

By share of the sample, this clonotype is medium-sized. The V gene is TRBV6-5, the J gene TRBJ1-1, with 7 nucleotides matching TRBD1. Germline assignment: CDR1 MNHEY and CDR2 SVGAGI. With 3 bases clipped from V and 0 bases from J, the junction kept 10 bases outside the gene matches. This CDR3 has 17 amino acids. CDR3 sequence reads: CASSYWGRGDLNTEAFF. CDR3 sequence (DNA): TGTGCCAGCAGTTATTGGGGCAGGGGGGATTTGAACACTGAAGCTTTCTTT.

In this sample, this clonotype is medium-sized. The rearrangement uses TRBV11-3 and TRBJ2-3; TRBD1 is a possible D gene (6 bases). This CDR3 spans 14 amino acids. Trimming stripped 4 bases from V and 2 bases from J, with 10 bases between. Germline CDR1 and CDR2: SGHNT and YENEEA. CDR3 in DNA: TGTGCCAGCAGCTCTCAGGGGCCCACAGATACGCAGTATTTT. This codes for CASSSQGPTDTQYF.

This clonotype was observed many times. The gene calls are TRBV25-1 and TRBJ1-2; D ambiguous. The germline CDR1 and CDR2 sequences are MGHDK and SYGVNS. The CDR3 extends over 15 amino acids. Between the trimmed V and J ends, which lost 2 bases and 3 bases, there was a span of 13 bases. CDR3 region: CASSEAGRPDYGYTF. The CDR3 bases are TGTGCCAGCAGTGAAGCCGGCAGGCCTGACTATGGCTACACCTTC.

This clonotype was counted once. A much bigger clone sits one base away, suggesting this may be a read error. V and J are TRBV29-1 and TRBJ2-7; 8 nucleotides agree with TRBD1. Germline CDR1 is SQVTM and CDR2 is ANQGSEA. The junction had 11 bases not matched to a gene; V was cut back by 6 bases and J by 7 bases. The CDR3 runs to 13 residues. CDR3: CSVDNAGGWEQYF. CDR3 coding DNA: TGCAGCGTCGATAACGCAGGGGGCTGGGAGCAGTACTTC.

About this clonotype itself: This clone may be a read error of a much larger clone one base away. The chain is built from TRBV7-3 and TRBJ2-1, with D maybe TRBD2 (6 bases). Germline V gene sequence: CDR1 SGHTA, CDR2 FQGTGA. The CDR3 loop spans 15 amino acids. CDR3 in amino acids: CASSPQAGSYNEQLF. DNA for the CDR3: TGTGCCAGCAGCCCGCAAGCGGGCTCCTACAATGAGCAGCTCTTC.